The sequence of this T cell receptor beta chain was determined in a study of T cell changes during pregnancy in multiple sclerosis. This CDR3 region has 12 residues. Trimming cost V 5 bases and J 5 bases, with 8 bases left between them. Germline V lookup: CDR1 SGHNT, CDR2 YYREEE (reference sequence). Some clones are missing from TCRdb's copy, which holds only in-frame ones; the method was immunoSEQ multiplex PCR. Among around 29,000 clones, roughly 84% were seen once, and the ten largest hold 6.5% to 9.5%. This sequence was found in a female donor with multiple sclerosis, enrolled in a pregnancy study. The chain carries TRBV5-4 and TRBJ2-1; maybe TRBD2 (6 bases). The sequenced sample was CD8+ T cells from peripheral blood mononuclear cells, obtained after pregnancy. The CDR3 DNA follows: TGTGCCAGCAGGCGGGGCAACAATGAGCAGTTCTTC. This gives the protein CASRRGNNEQFF.